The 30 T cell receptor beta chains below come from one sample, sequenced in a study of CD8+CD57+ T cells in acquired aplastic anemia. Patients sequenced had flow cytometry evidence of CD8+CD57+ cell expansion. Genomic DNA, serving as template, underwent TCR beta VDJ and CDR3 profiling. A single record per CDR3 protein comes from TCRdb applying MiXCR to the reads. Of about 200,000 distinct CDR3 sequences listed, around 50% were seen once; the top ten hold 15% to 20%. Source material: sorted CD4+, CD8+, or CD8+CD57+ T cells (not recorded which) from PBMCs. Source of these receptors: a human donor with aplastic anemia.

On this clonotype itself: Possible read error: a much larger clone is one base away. The CDR3 DNA is TGTGCCAGCAGCTTAGGGGGTAGCTGGCGGAATGAGCAGCTCTTC. Protein product: CASSLGGSWRNEQLF. This sequence joins TRBV11-2 and TRBJ2-1; D is undetermined. The CDR3 consists of 15 residues. Per the germline V gene, CDR1 is SGHAT and CDR2 is FQNNGV.

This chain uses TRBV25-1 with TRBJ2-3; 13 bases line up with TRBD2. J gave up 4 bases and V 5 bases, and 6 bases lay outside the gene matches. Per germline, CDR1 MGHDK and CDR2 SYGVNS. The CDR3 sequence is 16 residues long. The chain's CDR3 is CASSRWTSGGSDTQYF. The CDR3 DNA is TGTGCCAGCAGTAGATGGACTAGCGGGGGTTCAGATACGCAGTATTTT.

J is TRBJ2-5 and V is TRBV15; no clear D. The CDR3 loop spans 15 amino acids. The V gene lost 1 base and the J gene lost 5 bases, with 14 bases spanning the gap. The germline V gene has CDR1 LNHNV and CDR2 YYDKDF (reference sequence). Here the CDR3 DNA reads TGTGCCACCAGCAGAGCGGCGTTGGGTCGGGAGACCCAGTACTTC. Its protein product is CATSRAALGRETQYF.

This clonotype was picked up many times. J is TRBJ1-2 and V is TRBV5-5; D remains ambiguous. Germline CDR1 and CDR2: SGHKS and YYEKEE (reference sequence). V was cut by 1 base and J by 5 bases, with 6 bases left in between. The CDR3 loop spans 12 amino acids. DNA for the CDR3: TGTGCCAGCAGCTTGTTGCAGTATGGCTACACCTTC. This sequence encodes CASSLLQYGYTF.

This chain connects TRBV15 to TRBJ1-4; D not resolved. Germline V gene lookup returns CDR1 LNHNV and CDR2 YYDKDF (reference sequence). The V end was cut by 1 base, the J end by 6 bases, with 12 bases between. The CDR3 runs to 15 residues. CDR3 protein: CATSRGGGLDEKLFF. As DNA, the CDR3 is TGTGCCACCAGCAGAGGGGGAGGGCTCGATGAAAAACTGTTTTTT.

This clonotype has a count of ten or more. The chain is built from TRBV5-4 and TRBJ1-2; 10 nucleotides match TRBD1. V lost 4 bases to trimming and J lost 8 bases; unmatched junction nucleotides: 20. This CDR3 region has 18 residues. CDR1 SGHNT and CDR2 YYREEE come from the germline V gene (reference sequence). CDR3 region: CASSPMAGVTGGASGYTF. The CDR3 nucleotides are TGTGCCAGCAGCCCAATGGCGGGGGTGACAGGGGGCGCAAGCGGCTACACCTTC.

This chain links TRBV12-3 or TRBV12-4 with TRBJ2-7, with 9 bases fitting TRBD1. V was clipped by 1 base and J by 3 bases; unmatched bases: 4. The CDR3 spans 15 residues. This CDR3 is CASSLGGQGYYEQYF. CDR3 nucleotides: TGTGCCAGCAGTTTAGGGGGACAGGGATACTACGAGCAGTACTTC.

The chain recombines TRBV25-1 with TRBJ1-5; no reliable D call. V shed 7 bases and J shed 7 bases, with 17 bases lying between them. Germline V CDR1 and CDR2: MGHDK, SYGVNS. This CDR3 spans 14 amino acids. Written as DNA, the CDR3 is TGTGCCAGCACCCTCCGGGGTCCGGGGCAGCCCCAGCATTTT. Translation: CASTLRGPGQPQHF.

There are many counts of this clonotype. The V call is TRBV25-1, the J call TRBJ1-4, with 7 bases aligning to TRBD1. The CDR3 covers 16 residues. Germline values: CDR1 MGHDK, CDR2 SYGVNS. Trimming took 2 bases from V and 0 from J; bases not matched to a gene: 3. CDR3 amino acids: CASSEIRGPTNEKLFF. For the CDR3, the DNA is TGTGCCAGCAGTGAAATAAGGGGGCCAACTAATGAAAAACTGTTTTTT.

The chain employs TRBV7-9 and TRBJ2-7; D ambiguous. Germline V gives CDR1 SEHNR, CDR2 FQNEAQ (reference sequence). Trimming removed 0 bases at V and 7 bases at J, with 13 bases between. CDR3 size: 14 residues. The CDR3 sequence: CASSLASTRREQYF. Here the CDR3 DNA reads TGTGCCAGCAGCTTAGCTTCTACAAGGCGGGAGCAGTACTTC.

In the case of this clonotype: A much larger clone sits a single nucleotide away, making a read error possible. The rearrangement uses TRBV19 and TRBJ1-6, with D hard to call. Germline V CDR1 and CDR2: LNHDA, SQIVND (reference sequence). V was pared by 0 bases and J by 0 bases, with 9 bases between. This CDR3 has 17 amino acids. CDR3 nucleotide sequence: TGTGCCAGTAGTATAGAGCCCAGGAGCTCCTATAATTCACCCCTCCACTTT. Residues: CASSIEPRSSYNSPLHF. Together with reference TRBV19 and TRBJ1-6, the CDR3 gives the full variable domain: DGGITQSPKYLFRKEGQNVTLSCEQNLNHDAMYWYRQDPGQGLRLIYYSQIVNDFQKGDIAEGYSVSREKKESFPLTVTSAQKNPTAFYLCASSIEPRSSYNSPLHFGNGTRLTVT.

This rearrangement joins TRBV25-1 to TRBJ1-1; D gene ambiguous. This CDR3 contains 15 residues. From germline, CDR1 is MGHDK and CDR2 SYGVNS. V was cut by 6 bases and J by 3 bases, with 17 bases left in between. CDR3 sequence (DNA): TGTGCCAGCAGCCTAGTAAACGCTGGGGACACTGAAGCTTTCTTT. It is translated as CASSLVNAGDTEAFF.

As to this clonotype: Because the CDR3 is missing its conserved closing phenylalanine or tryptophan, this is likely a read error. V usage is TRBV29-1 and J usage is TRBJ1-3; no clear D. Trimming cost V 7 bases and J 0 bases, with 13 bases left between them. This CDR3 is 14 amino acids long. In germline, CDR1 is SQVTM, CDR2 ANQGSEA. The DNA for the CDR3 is TGCAGCGCTGTGCGAGGCGGCTCTGGAAACACCATATATCTT. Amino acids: CSAVRGGSGNTIYL.

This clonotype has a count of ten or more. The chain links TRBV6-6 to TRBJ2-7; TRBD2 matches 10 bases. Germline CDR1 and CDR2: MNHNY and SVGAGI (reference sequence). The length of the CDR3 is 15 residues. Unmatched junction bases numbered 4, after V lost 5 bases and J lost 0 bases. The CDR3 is CASSDQRGGSYEQYF. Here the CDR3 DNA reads TGTGCCAGCAGTGACCAGCGGGGGGGCTCCTACGAGCAGTACTTC.

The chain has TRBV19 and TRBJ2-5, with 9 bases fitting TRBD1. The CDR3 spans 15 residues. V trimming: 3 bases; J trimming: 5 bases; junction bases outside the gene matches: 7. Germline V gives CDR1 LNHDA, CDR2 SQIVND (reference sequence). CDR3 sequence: CASSIPGQGRETQYF. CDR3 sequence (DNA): TGTGCCAGTAGTATCCCGGGACAGGGAAGGGAGACCCAGTACTTC.

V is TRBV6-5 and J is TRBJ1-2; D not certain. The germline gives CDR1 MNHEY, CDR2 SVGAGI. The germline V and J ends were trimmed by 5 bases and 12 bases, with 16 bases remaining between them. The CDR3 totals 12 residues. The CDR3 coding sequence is TGTGCCAGCAGTGACCCAATGTTCCCGAACACCTTC. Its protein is CASSDPMFPNTF.

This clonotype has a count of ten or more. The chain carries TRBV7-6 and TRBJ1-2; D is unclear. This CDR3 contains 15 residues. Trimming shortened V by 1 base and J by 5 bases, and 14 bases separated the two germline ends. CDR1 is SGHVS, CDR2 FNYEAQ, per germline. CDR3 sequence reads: CASSLDTQALYGYTF. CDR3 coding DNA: TGTGCCAGCAGCTTAGACACCCAGGCATTATATGGCTACACCTTC.

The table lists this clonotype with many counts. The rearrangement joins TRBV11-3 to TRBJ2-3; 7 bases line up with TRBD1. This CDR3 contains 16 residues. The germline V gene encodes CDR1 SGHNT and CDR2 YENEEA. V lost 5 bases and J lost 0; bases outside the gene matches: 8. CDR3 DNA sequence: TGTGCCAGCAGCCGATACGGGACAGAAAGCACAGATACGCAGTATTTT. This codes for CASSRYGTESTDTQYF.

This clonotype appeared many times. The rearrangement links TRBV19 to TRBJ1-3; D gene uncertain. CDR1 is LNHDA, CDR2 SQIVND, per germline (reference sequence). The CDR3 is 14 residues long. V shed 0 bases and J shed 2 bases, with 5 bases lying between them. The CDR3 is CASSIDSTGNTIYF. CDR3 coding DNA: TGTGCCAGTAGTATAGATTCCACTGGAAACACCATATATTTT.

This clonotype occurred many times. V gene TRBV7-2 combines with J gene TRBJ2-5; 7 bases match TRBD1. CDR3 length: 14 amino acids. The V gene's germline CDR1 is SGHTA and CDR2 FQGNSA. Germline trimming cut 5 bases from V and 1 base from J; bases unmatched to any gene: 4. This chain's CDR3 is CASSADRAQETQYF. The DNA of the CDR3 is TGTGCCAGCAGCGCTGACAGGGCCCAAGAGACCCAGTACTTC.

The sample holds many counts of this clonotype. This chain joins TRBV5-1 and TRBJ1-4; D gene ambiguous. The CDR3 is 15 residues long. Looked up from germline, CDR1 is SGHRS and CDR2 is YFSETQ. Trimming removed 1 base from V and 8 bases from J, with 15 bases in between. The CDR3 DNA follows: TGCGCCAGCAGCTTGAGCACAGCCGAGGGCGAAAAACTGTTTTTT. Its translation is CASSLSTAEGEKLFF.

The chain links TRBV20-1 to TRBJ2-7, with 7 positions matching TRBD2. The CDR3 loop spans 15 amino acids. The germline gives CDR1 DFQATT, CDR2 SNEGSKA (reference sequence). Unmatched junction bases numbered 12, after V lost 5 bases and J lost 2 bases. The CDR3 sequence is CSAPKGGMVPYEQYF. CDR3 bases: TGCAGTGCTCCTAAGGGAGGGATGGTACCCTACGAGCAGTACTTC.

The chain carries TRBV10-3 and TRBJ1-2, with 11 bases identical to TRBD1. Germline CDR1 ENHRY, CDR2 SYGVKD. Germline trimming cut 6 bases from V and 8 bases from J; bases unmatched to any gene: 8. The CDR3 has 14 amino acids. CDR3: CAISEPGTGGGYTF. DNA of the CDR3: TGTGCCATCAGCGAACCCGGGACAGGGGGAGGCTACACCTTC.

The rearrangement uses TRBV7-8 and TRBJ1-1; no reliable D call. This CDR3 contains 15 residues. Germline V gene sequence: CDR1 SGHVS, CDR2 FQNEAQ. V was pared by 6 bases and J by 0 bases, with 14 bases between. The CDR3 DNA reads TGTGCCAGCAGTGTCCCCCCCGCCGTGAACACTGAAGCTTTCTTT. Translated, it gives CASSVPPAVNTEAFF.

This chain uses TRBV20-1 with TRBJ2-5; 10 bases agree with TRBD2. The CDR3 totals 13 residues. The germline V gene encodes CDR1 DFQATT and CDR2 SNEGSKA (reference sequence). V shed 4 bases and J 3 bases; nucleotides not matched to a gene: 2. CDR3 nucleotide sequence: TGCAGTGCTACCGGACTAGCGGAAGAGACCCAGTACTTC. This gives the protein CSATGLAEETQYF.

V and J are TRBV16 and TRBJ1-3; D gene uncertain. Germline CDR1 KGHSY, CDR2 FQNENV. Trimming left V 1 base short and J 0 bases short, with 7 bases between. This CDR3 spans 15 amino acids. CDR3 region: CASSQLGVSGNTIYF. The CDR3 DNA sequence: TGTGCCAGCAGCCAATTGGGAGTCTCTGGAAACACCATATATTTT.

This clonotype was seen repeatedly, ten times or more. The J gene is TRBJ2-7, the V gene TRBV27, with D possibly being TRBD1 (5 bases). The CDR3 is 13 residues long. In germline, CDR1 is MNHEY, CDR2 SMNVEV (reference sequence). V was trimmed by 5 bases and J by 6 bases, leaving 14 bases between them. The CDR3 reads CASSAQGSGEQYF. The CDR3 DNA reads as TGTGCCAGCAGTGCCCAGGGATCGGGCGAGCAGTACTTC.

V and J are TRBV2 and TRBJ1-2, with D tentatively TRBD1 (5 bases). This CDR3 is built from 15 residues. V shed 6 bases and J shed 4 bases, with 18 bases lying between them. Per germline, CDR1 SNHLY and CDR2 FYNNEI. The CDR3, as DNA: TGTGCCAGCAGCGTGACCGGGGGGATTTTCTATGGCTACACCTTC. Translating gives CASSVTGGIFYGYTF. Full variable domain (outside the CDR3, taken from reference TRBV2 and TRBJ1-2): EPEVTQTPSHQVTQMGQEVILRCVPISNHLYFYWYRQILGQKVEFLVSFYNNEISEKSEIFDDQFSVERPDGSNFTLKIRSTKLEDSAMYFCASSVTGGIFYGYTFGSGTRLTVV.

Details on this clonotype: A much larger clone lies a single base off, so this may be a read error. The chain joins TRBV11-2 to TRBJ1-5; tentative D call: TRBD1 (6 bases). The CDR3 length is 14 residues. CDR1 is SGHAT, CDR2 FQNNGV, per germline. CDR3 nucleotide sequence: TGTGTCAGCAGCCAAGCCTCAGGGGCTCAGCCCCAGCATTTT. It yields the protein CVSSQASGAQPQHF. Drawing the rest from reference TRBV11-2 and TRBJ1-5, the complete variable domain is EAGVAQSPRYKIIEKRQSVAFWCNPISGHATLYWYQQILGQGPKLLIQFQNNGVVDDSQLPKDRFSAERLKGVDSTLKIQPAKLEDSAVYLCVSSQASGAQPQHFGDGTRLSIL.

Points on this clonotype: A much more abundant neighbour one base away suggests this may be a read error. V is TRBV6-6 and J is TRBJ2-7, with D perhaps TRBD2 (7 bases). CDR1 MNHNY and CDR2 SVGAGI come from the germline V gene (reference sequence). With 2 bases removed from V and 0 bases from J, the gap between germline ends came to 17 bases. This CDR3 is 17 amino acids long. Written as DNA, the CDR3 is TGTGCCAGCAGTTACGCCCGGGGGGCGGGGCTCTCCTACGAGCAGTACTTC. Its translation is CASSYARGAGLSYEQYF.